This is a list of T cell receptor beta chains from one sample in a study of shared clonotypes between healthy human individuals. TCRdb's table, derived via immunoSEQ multiplex PCR, lists solely in-frame clones and lacks some. The sample contains nearly 750,000 clones, 72% of which appear only once. Material: memory CD4+ T cells sorted from blood. The source of these receptors is a woman aged 25-40 years in good health. Both conserved end residues are part of each CDR3. D genes are given only for firm matches. Rows give clone size only sometimes, using once, few, many, or a class for an expanded clone.

>TRBJ2-3|-|-|16|TRBV7-9
TGTGCCAGCAGCCCCGCAACACGGGGCAGCACAGATACGCAGTATTTT
CASSPATRGSTDTQYF
>TRBJ2-7|-|TRBD2|14|TRBV10-2
TGCGCCGCCGCCCCCGGCGGGAGTCCGTACGAGCAGTACTTC
CAAAPGGSPYEQYF
>TRBJ2-3|-|-|16|TRBV6-6
TGTGCCAGCAGTTACAGGGGGAGCGGGACGACAGATACGCAGTATTTT
CASSYRGSGTTDTQYF
>TRBJ2-7|-|TRBD2|15|TRBV30
TGTGCTAGAAGACTAGCGCGCAGGAGCTCCTACGAGCAGTACTTC
CARRLARRSSYEQYF
>TRBJ2-7|-|-|15|TRBV19
TGTGCCAGTAGTATCGGGACGGGCCTCTCCTACGAGCAGTACTTC
CASSIGTGLSYEQYF
>TRBJ2-7|few|-|16|TRBV21-1
TGTGCCAGCACCCCGACCCGACAGGGAAAGTCCTACGAGCAGTACTTC
CASTPTRQGKSYEQYF
>TRBJ2-2|few|-|13|TRBV2
TGTGCCAGCAGTTCTGAGAACACCGGGGAGCTGTTTTTT
CASSSENTGELFF
>TRBJ1-3|once|-|12|TRBV29-1
TGCAGCGCTCTAGACAGGGGAAACACCATATATTTT
CSALDRGNTIYF
>TRBJ2-7|-|TRBD1|15|TRBV2
TGTGCCAGCATAAGCGACAGGGGGTATCCCTACGAGCAGTACTTC
CASISDRGYPYEQYF
>TRBJ2-4|-|-|18|TRBV4-2
TGTGCCAGCAGCCAAGATTTCGGGGTAGCGTTAGCCAAAAACATTCAGTACTTC
CASSQDFGVALAKNIQYF
>TRBJ2-1|-|TRBD2|18|TRBV6-4
TGTGCCAGCAGTCGGACTAGCGGGAGCCTCCTCCGGTACAATGAGCAGTTCTTC
CASSRTSGSLLRYNEQFF
>TRBJ2-3|-|TRBD2|15|TRBV19
TGTGCCAGTAGTTTGACTAGCGGGACGATAGATACGCAGTATTTT
CASSLTSGTIDTQYF
>TRBJ1-2|-|-|13|TRBV28
TGTGCCAGCTTCACTGCCAATAACTATGGCTACACCTTC
CASFTANNYGYTF
>TRBJ2-2|-|-|10|TRBV6-5
TGTGCCAGCGGGATGGTGGAGCTGTTTTTT
CASGMVELFF
>TRBJ1-3|once|-|15|TRBV6-6
TGTGCCAGCAGTTACTCGTCCAGGGACCGAAACACCATATATTTT
CASSYSSRDRNTIYF
>TRBJ2-2|-|-|18|TRBV5-8
TGTGCCAGCAGCTCGTCCTCGACAGGATTCCTTAACACCGGGGAGCTGTTTTTT
CASSSSSTGFLNTGELFF
>TRBJ2-7|-|-|14|TRBV6-5
TGTGCCAGCAGGCGGGACTCCCGGGGCTACGAGCAGTACTTC
CASRRDSRGYEQYF
>TRBJ1-1|-|TRBD1|14|TRBV4-1
TGCGCCAGCAGCCACAACAGGGGGAACACTGAAGCTTTCTTT
CASSHNRGNTEAFF
>TRBJ1-5|medium-sized|-|13|TRBV7-2
TGTGCCAGCAGCTTAGGGTTGAGTCAGCCCCAGCATTTT
CASSLGLSQPQHF
>TRBJ2-7|few|-|14|TRBV6-1
TGTGCCAGCAGTGCCAGGGGGGAATCCTACGAGCAGTACTTC
CASSARGESYEQYF
>TRBJ1-1|many|TRBD1|14|TRBV6-5
TGTGCCAGCAGTAAAGGGACAGATTACACTGAAGCTTTCTTT
CASSKGTDYTEAFF
>TRBJ2-4|-|-|16|TRBV7-2
TGTGCCAGCAGCTTACCGGGGGACCTAGCCAAAAACATTCAGTACTTC
CASSLPGDLAKNIQYF
>TRBJ2-7|-|TRBD1|15|TRBV5-4
TGTGCCAGCAGCGCAAACAGGGGTTTGTCCTACGAGCAGTACTTC
CASSANRGLSYEQYF
>TRBJ1-1|-|TRBD1|20|TRBV6-1
TGTGCCAGCAGTGTGGGACAGCTCGGAGTGACGATACGAGCGAACACTGAAGCTTTCTTT
CASSVGQLGVTIRANTEAFF
>TRBJ2-5|-|-|15|TRBV6-6
TGTGCCAGCAGTTCCCTACTAGGGTCGGAAGAGACCCAGTACTTC
CASSSLLGSEETQYF
>TRBJ2-1|-|-|14|TRBV11-3
TGTGCCAGCAGCTTAGATGGGTCCTACAATGAGCAGTTCTTC
CASSLDGSYNEQFF
>TRBJ2-5|-|-|13|TRBV29-1
TGCAGCGTTCCCGGGGGTTTGCAAGAGACCCAGTACTTC
CSVPGGLQETQYF
>TRBJ1-1|-|-|13|TRBV11-2
TGTGCCAGCAGCGTAGTGGAGGTCACTGAAGCTTTCTTT
CASSVVEVTEAFF
>TRBJ1-1|-|-|13|TRBV5-1
TGCGCCAGCGCGGGGGAGGGTCTCACTGAAGCTTTCTTT
CASAGEGLTEAFF
>TRBJ1-2|-|-|11|TRBV19
TGTGCCACCCAGGACATCTATGGCTACACCTTC
CATQDIYGYTF
>TRBJ2-6|-|-|17|TRBV4-2
TGTGCCAGCAGCCAAGACCCGGCTTACTCTGGGGCCAACGTCCTGACTTTC
CASSQDPAYSGANVLTF